The 3 T cell receptor beta chains given below trace back to one sample, sequenced in a study of blood T cell repertoires in COVID-19. The assay was immunoSEQ multiplex PCR, and TCRdb's table has in-frame clones only and misses some. This table holds roughly 180,000 clones, 79% found once. The material sequenced was peripheral blood. All receptors derive from a woman aged 60-70 years with COVID-19, enrolled during active disease.

This chain joins TRBV7-3 and TRBJ1-2; D unclear. Per germline, CDR1 SGHTA and CDR2 FQGTGA. V was trimmed by 5 bases and J by 0 bases, leaving 10 bases between them. This CDR3 spans 14 amino acids. Written as DNA, the CDR3 is TGTGCCAGCAGCCCCGGGGAGTCTAACTATGGCTACACCTTC. Its translation: CASSPGESNYGYTF.

This clone was seen a few times. This chain links TRBV2 with TRBJ2-6, with 11 bases lining up with TRBD2. The CDR3 has 17 amino acids. V trimming: 7 bases; J trimming: 4 bases; junction bases outside the gene matches: 9. Germline V gene sequence: CDR1 SNHLY, CDR2 FYNNEI. CDR3 nucleotides: TGTGCCAGCACCCAGGGTAGCGGGAGGGGCGGGGCCAACGTCCTGACTTTC. It codes for CASTQGSGRGGANVLTF.

The chain couples TRBV28 to TRBJ1-1; D unresolved. CDR3 size: 15 residues. Germline-derived CDR1 and CDR2 are MDHEN and SYDVKM. V lost 5 bases to trimming and J lost 0 bases, with 13 bases between them. CDR3 DNA: TGTGCCAGCAGTGGACTCGGGGTTATGAACACTGAAGCTTTCTTT. Encoded protein: CASSGLGVMNTEAFF.